One sample yielded the 28 T cell receptor beta chains listed below, sequenced in a study of regulatory T cells in long-lasting Graves disease. Library construction for TCR beta used iRepertoire HTBI primers and Arm-PCR of CDR3 regions. TCRdb independently ran MiXCR on the multiplex PCR reads; one entry per CDR3 protein. The table includes some 440,000 distinct CDR3 sequences, around 21% detected once. Time point described: persistent/refractory GD, antithyroid drugs over 5 years with positive TRAb. PBMC-derived RNA was used for the TCR library. Sequencing used peripheral blood mononuclear cells (PBMCs), obtained when the disease was refractory, from a patient treated with antithyroid drugs. The receptors here all came from a female donor with Graves disease.

This clonotype turned up a few times. J is TRBJ2-7 and V is TRBV6-1; no reliable D call. Germline V CDR1 and CDR2: MNHNS, SASEGT. The CDR3 has 14 amino acids. Trimming shortened V by 5 bases and J by 3 bases, and 14 bases separated the two germline ends. In nucleotides, the CDR3 is TGTGCCAGCAGTCAGCCGGACGGCCACTACGAGCAGTACTTC. This codes for CASSQPDGHYEQYF.

V is TRBV27 and J is TRBJ2-7; 10 positions agree with TRBD2. The CDR3 runs 18 residues. The ends lost 3 bases at V and 2 bases at J; junction bases unmatched: 13. Germline lookup yields CDR1 MNHEY and CDR2 SMNVEV (reference sequence). CDR3 residues: CASSFVGLAVKRAYEQYF. The CDR3 region has the DNA TGTGCCAGCAGTTTCGTCGGACTAGCGGTTAAACGGGCCTACGAGCAGTACTTC.

This clonotype was found many times. J is TRBJ1-6 and V is TRBV27; TRBD1 matches at 9 bases. Germline values: CDR1 MNHEY, CDR2 SMNVEV (reference sequence). Germline trimming cut 5 bases from V and 8 bases from J; bases unmatched to any gene: 7. This CDR3 has 15 residues. The CDR3 nucleotides are TGTGCCAGCAGTCCGGACAGGGGTCCGTATTCACCCCTCCACTTT. It is translated as CASSPDRGPYSPLHF.

A few counts support this clonotype. The rearrangement links TRBV7-6 to TRBJ1-2, with 7 positions matching TRBD1. The V gene end was trimmed by 5 bases and the J gene end by 1 base; junction bases not matched to a gene: 7. The CDR3 is made up of 15 amino acids. Germline-derived CDR1 and CDR2 are SGHVS and FNYEAQ. The CDR3 DNA is TGTGCCAGCAGCCCCCAGACAGGGAATAACTATGGCTACACCTTC. Protein product: CASSPQTGNNYGYTF.

This clonotype was observed many times. The chain has TRBV10-3 and TRBJ2-5, with 11 nucleotides matching TRBD1. After removal of 7 bases from V and 5 bases from J, the junction contained 9 bases not matched to a gene. CDR1 and CDR2 (germline): ENHRY, SYGVKD. The CDR3 loop spans 15 amino acids. CDR3: CAINKGGQGDETQYF. In nucleotides, the CDR3 is TGTGCCATCAACAAAGGGGGACAGGGGGACGAGACCCAGTACTTC.

The sample holds many counts of this clonotype. V and J are TRBV6-2 or TRBV6-3 and TRBJ2-7, with 8 bases aligning to TRBD2. The ends lost 4 bases at V and 6 bases at J; junction bases unmatched: 5. The length of the CDR3 is 13 residues. Germline values: CDR1 MNHEY, CDR2 SVGEGT. The CDR3: CASSLGTRSEQYF. The CDR3 DNA reads TGTGCCAGCAGTTTAGGGACTAGGAGCGAGCAGTACTTC.

CDR3 coding DNA: TGTGCCAGCAGCCATATAGCGGGAGGGGGCACCGGGGAGCTGTTTTTT. Residues: CASSHIAGGGTGELFF. The genes are TRBV3-1 and TRBJ2-2; 11 positions match TRBD2. CDR3 length: 16 residues. Germline CDR1 LGHDT, CDR2 YNNKEL (reference sequence). Trimming took 3 bases from V and 4 from J; bases not matched to a gene: 4. Variable domain in full (rest from reference TRBV3-1 and TRBJ2-2): DTAVSQTPKYLVTQMGNDKSIKCEQNLGHDTMYWYKQDSKKFLKIMFSYNNKELIINETVPNRFSPKSPDKAHLNLHINSLELGDSAVYFCASSHIAGGGTGELFFGEGSRLTVL.

The chain carries TRBV5-1 and TRBJ2-7; 14 nucleotides match TRBD2. The V and J ends lost 3 bases and 3 bases, in that order; junction bases with no gene match: 14. The CDR3 contains 19 residues. CDR1 SGHRS and CDR2 YFSETQ come from the germline V gene. CDR3 region: CASSSQTTSGRALGYEQYF. In DNA, the CDR3 is TGCGCCAGCAGCTCGCAGACGACTAGCGGGAGGGCCCTCGGCTACGAGCAGTACTTC.

In this sample, this clonotype turned up once. A much larger clone is a single base away; this may be a read error. This CDR3 reads CASSLRRTTNEKPFF. In nucleotides, the CDR3 is TGTGCCAGCAGTCTACGACGGACAACTAATGAAAAACCGTTTTTT. This rearrangement joins TRBV5-6 to TRBJ1-4; D may be TRBD1 (5 bases). The CDR3 sequence is 15 residues long. Germline-derived CDR1 and CDR2 are SGHDT and YYEEEE.

In this sample, this clonotype turned up many times. The chain recombines TRBV30 with TRBJ2-4; D is unclear. CDR1 is GTSNPN, CDR2 SVGIG, per germline (reference sequence). This CDR3 comprises 11 residues. The V and J ends lost 6 bases and 5 bases respectively, with 8 bases between them. CDR3 coding DNA: TGTGCCTGCCGATCTGAAAACATTCAGTACTTC. Protein product: CACRSENIQYF.

This chain uses TRBV30 with TRBJ1-2, with a possible D match to TRBD1 (6 bases). Germline V gene sequence: CDR1 GTSNPN, CDR2 SVGIG (reference sequence). There are 14 residues in the CDR3. Trimming cost V 1 base and J 3 bases, with 12 bases left between them. The CDR3 sequence is CAWSGGGRHYGYTF. The CDR3 DNA sequence: TGTGCCTGGAGTGGAGGGGGTAGGCACTATGGCTACACCTTC.

This clonotype was detected a few times. The chain employs TRBV4-3 and TRBJ1-6; D gene ambiguous. The V gene lost 1 base and the J gene lost 8 bases, with 9 bases spanning the gap. CDR1 and CDR2 from the germline V gene are LGHNA and YSLEER. This CDR3 is built from 14 residues. The CDR3 loop is CASSQVPLDSPLHF. DNA of the CDR3: TGCGCCAGCAGCCAAGTACCGCTCGATTCACCCCTCCACTTT.

In this sample, this clonotype turned up many times. The chain is built from TRBV28 and TRBJ1-1; unclear D gene. V gave up 6 bases and J gave up 1 base, with 9 bases separating them. Looked up from germline, CDR1 is MDHEN and CDR2 is SYDVKM. The CDR3 runs 13 residues. The CDR3 region has the DNA TGTGCCAGCAGGGGCAGGACGAACACTGAAGCTTTCTTT. Translated: CASRGRTNTEAFF.

This clonotype was recorded a few times. This chain connects TRBV4-1 to TRBJ1-5; D is possibly TRBD1 (5 bases). The V end was cut by 0 bases, the J end by 7 bases, with 13 bases between. Germline V gene sequence: CDR1 MGHRA, CDR2 YSYEKL. The CDR3 extends over 15 amino acids. Here the CDR3 reads CASSQDWGTPQPQHF. The CDR3 DNA follows: TGCGCCAGCAGCCAAGATTGGGGGACCCCACAGCCCCAGCATTTT.

This clonotype was seen a handful of times. V usage is TRBV4-3 and J usage is TRBJ2-7; D gene uncertain. From germline, CDR1 is LGHNA and CDR2 YSLEER. Trimming cost V 2 bases and J 4 bases, with 12 bases left between them. The CDR3 extends over 14 amino acids. The CDR3 protein is CASSQSSGPYEQYF. The CDR3 DNA reads TGCGCCAGCAGCCAATCTTCCGGTCCGTACGAGCAGTACTTC.

The sample holds many counts of this clonotype. The gene calls are TRBV7-9 and TRBJ1-1; D perhaps matches TRBD1 (6 bases). The germline CDR1 and CDR2 sequences are SEHNR and FQNEAQ (reference sequence). The CDR3 has 14 amino acids. V dropped 8 bases and J dropped 2 bases, with 15 bases sitting between them. This chain's CDR3 is CASGPNRDNTEAFF. CDR3 in DNA: TGTGCCAGCGGACCAAACAGGGACAACACTGAAGCTTTCTTT.

This chain joins TRBV25-1 and TRBJ2-5, with D perhaps matching TRBD1 (5 bases). Germline assignment: CDR1 MGHDK and CDR2 SYGVNS. The CDR3 has 15 residues. The V and J ends lost 1 base and 3 bases respectively, with 12 bases between them. CDR3 sequence reads: CASSESGQGKETQYF. The CDR3 DNA follows: TGTGCCAGCAGTGAATCAGGGCAGGGAAAAGAGACCCAGTACTTC.

This clonotype has a handful of counts. The chain combines TRBV2 with TRBJ2-1, with D possibly matching TRBD1 (6 bases). This CDR3 comprises 15 residues. Germline lookup yields CDR1 SNHLY and CDR2 FYNNEI. Trimming cost V 3 bases and J 0 bases, with 9 bases left between them. The CDR3 DNA follows: TGTGCCAGCAGTGAGGTCAGGGGCTCCTACAATGAGCAGTTCTTC. Its translation: CASSEVRGSYNEQFF.

This clonotype was seen a few times. J is TRBJ1-3 and V is TRBV19, with TRBD1 matching over 8 bases. The germline CDR1 and CDR2 sequences are LNHDA and SQIVND (reference sequence). The CDR3 runs to 15 residues. Trimming took 5 bases from V and 4 from J; bases not matched to a gene: 7. CDR3 loop: CASSDAGQAGNTIYF. The DNA of the CDR3 is TGTGCCAGTAGTGACGCGGGACAGGCCGGAAACACCATATATTTT.

The table lists this clonotype with a count of one. Compared with germline, one end of the junction differs, possibly owing to a read error. V gene TRBV30 combines with J gene TRBJ1-2; D possibly corresponds to TRBD1 (5 bases). The CDR3 has 13 residues. CDR1 GTSNPN and CDR2 SVGIG come from the germline V gene (reference sequence). CDR3 nucleotide sequence: TGTGCCTGGAGCCGGACGGGGGGATATGGCTGCACCTTC. This translates into CAWSRTGGYGCTF.

Ten or more counts support this clonotype. The chain couples TRBV12-3 or TRBV12-4 to TRBJ1-2, with unresolved D. The CDR3 contains 13 residues. The V and J ends lost 7 bases and 4 bases respectively, with 13 bases between them. CDR3 sequence (DNA): TGTGCCAGCACATTAAGTGGTTCCTATGGCTACACCTTC. As protein: CASTLSGSYGYTF.

This clonotype was counted a few times. The chain has TRBV3-1 and TRBJ2-2; D is unclear. The CDR3 is 16 amino acids. Germline V lookup: CDR1 LGHDT, CDR2 YNNKEL (reference sequence). With 1 base removed from V and 4 bases from J, the gap between germline ends came to 13 bases. The CDR3 nucleotides are TGTGCCAGCAGCCAAGTTAGGGTCCTAGGCACCGGGGAGCTGTTTTTT. As protein: CASSQVRVLGTGELFF.

This clonotype was seen ten or more times. The chain combines TRBV2 with TRBJ2-2; 9 bases match TRBD1. V lost 4 bases to trimming and J lost 3 bases; unmatched junction nucleotides: 3. This CDR3 spans 15 amino acids. Germline loops: CDR1 SNHLY, CDR2 FYNNEI. The CDR3 DNA sequence: TGTGCCAGCAGTGGGACAGGGGCGGACACCGGGGAGCTGTTTTTT. Its translation is CASSGTGADTGELFF.

This clonotype came up many times. As DNA, the CDR3 is TGTGCCAGCAGTTTAATGATGCCTGGTGAACAAGAGACCCAGTACTTC. This translates into CASSLMMPGEQETQYF. The chain has TRBV27 and TRBJ2-5, with D unresolved. Germline V lookup: CDR1 MNHEY, CDR2 SMNVEV (reference sequence). Trimming removed 2 bases from V and 2 bases from J, with 15 bases in between. CDR3 length equals 16 residues.

A note on this clonotype: The CDR3 ends on some other residue instead of the conserved phenylalanine or tryptophan, so this is likely a read error. The chain is built from TRBV29-1 and TRBJ1-2; no definite D call. The CDR3 totals 13 residues. Trimming pared 2 bases from V and 3 bases from J, leaving 10 bases between. In germline, CDR1 is SQVTM, CDR2 ANQGSEA. The CDR3 nucleotides read TGCAGCGTTGAAATTAGGCAGGACTATGGCTACACCCTC. Encoded protein: CSVEIRQDYGYTL.

The chain joins TRBV29-1 to TRBJ2-1; D may be TRBD2 (6 bases). Per germline, CDR1 SQVTM and CDR2 ANQGSEA. The CDR3 sequence is 14 residues long. Between the trimmed V and J ends, which lost 4 bases and 1 base, there was a span of 11 bases. CDR3 sequence (DNA): TGCAGCGTTGGTGGTAGCGGTTCCTACAATGAGCAGTTCTTC. Amino acid sequence: CSVGGSGSYNEQFF.

The rearrangement uses TRBV29-1 and TRBJ2-3; no firm D call. The germline CDR1 and CDR2 sequences are SQVTM and ANQGSEA. V lost 4 bases and J 1 base, leaving 12 bases between the germline ends. The CDR3 is made up of 14 amino acids. CDR3 loop: CSVATPPGTDTQYF. Here the CDR3 DNA reads TGCAGCGTTGCTACACCCCCTGGCACAGATACGCAGTATTTT.

V usage is TRBV10-3 and J usage is TRBJ1-3; D is uncertain. This CDR3 comprises 15 residues. The ends were cut back, 2 bases at V and 3 bases at J, with 11 bases in the middle. Germline assignment: CDR1 ENHRY and CDR2 SYGVKD. The CDR3 nucleotides are TGTGCCATCAGTGAGATGGAGATGGGTGGAAACACCATATATTTT. Translated, it gives CAISEMEMGGNTIYF.